These T cell receptor beta chains were read from a single sample in a study of PD-1 blockade in classical Hodgkin lymphoma. TCRdb keeps only in-frame clones here, not all; method: immunoSEQ multiplex PCR. The table lists 30,000 to 35,000 clones, 82% of them singletons, with 32% in the top ten. Material: peripheral blood mononuclear cells (PBMCs), obtained at baseline. These receptors came from a human donor with classical Hodgkin lymphoma. The CDR3 runs from the conserved cysteine through the conserved F or W. A D gene is named only where the DNA matches it firmly. Rows give clone size only sometimes, using once, few, many, or a class for an expanded clone.

>TRBV5-1|NA|TRBD1|TRBJ1-3
CASRFEDRAGNTIYF
TGCGCCAGCAGATTTGAGGACAGGGCTGGAAACACCATATATTTT
>TRBV4-3|NA|NA|TRBJ1-2
CASSQETSGGRGYTF
TGCGCCAGCAGCCAAGAAACATCGGGGGGCCGTGGCTACACCTTC
>TRBV10-3|once|NA|TRBJ1-2
CATQDANYGYTF
TGTGCTACGCAGGATGCTAACTATGGCTACACCTTC
>TRBV13|NA|NA|TRBJ2-2
CASSSGAGAGELFF
TGTGCCAGCAGCTCAGGGGCTGGGGCCGGGGAGCTGTTTTTT
>TRBV4-1|NA|TRBD2|TRBJ2-1
CASSQDGGGEYNEQFF
TGCGCCAGCAGCCAAGATGGCGGGGGGGAGTACAATGAGCAGTTCTTC
>TRBV28|NA|NA|TRBJ1-2
CASSSLGGAGYGYTF
TGTGCCAGCAGCTCCTTGGGCGGGGCTGGCTATGGCTACACCTTC
>TRBV6-5|NA|TRBD1|TRBJ1-2
CASRVGAQGDYTF
TGTGCCAGCAGAGTGGGGGCACAGGGGGACTACACCTTC
>TRBV2|NA|NA|TRBJ1-5
CASKKTEDQPQHF
TGTGCCAGCAAGAAGACGGAAGATCAGCCCCAGCATTTT
>TRBV5-1|NA|NA|TRBJ1-2
CASSLEAGIYGYTF
TGCGCCAGCAGCTTGGAGGCAGGGATCTATGGCTACACCTTC
>TRBV6-5|once|TRBD2|TRBJ2-2
CASRPGLAGTGELFF
TGTGCCAGCAGACCGGGACTAGCGGGGACCGGGGAGCTGTTTTTT
>TRBV6-5|NA|NA|TRBJ1-3
CASSYGIEDSGNTIYF
TGTGCCAGCAGTTACGGCATTGAGGACTCTGGAAACACCATATATTTT
>TRBV9|NA|NA|TRBJ2-3
CASSVDRPPDTQYF
TGTGCCAGCAGCGTAGACAGGCCCCCAGATACGCAGTATTTT
>TRBV30|NA|NA|TRBJ2-6
CAWTTFFSGANVLTF
TGTGCCTGGACCACATTTTTCTCTGGGGCCAACGTCCTGACTTTC
>TRBV19|NA|NA|TRBJ2-7
CASSTQSYEQYF
TGTGCCAGTAGCACTCAATCCTACGAGCAGTACTTC
>TRBV5-4|NA|NA|TRBJ2-7
CASSLPTEASYEQYF
TGTGCCAGCAGCTTGCCGACCGAGGCATCCTACGAGCAGTACTTC
>TRBV5-5|once|NA|TRBJ1-4
CASSLGQINEKLFF
TGTGCCAGCAGCTTAGGGCAGATTAATGAAAAACTGTTTTTT
>TRBV11-2|few|NA|TRBJ2-3
CASSLEYTSTDTQYF
TGTGCCAGCAGCTTAGAATACACTAGCACAGATACGCAGTATTTT
>TRBV6-1|NA|NA|TRBJ2-7
CASSVDSYEQYF
TGTGCCAGCAGTGTCGACAGCTACGAGCAGTACTTC
>TRBV6-1|NA|NA|TRBJ1-2
CASSEGQADGYTF
TGTGCCAGCAGTGAAGGGCAGGCGGATGGCTACACCTTC
>TRBV29-1|NA|NA|TRBJ1-1
CSVGSLNTEAFF
TGCAGCGTAGGATCCCTGAACACTGAAGCTTTCTTT
>TRBV4-1|NA|NA|TRBJ2-5
CASSRGGEGQETQYF
TGCGCCAGCAGCCGTGGGGGCGAGGGCCAAGAGACCCAGTACTTC
>TRBV7-3|few|NA|TRBJ2-2
CASSLAWSNTGELFF
TGTGCCAGCAGCTTAGCTTGGTCCAATACCGGGGAGCTGTTTTTT
>TRBV7-2|NA|NA|TRBJ2-7
CASSLAGGGYEQYF
TGTGCCAGCAGCTTAGCGGGGGGAGGATACGAGCAGTACTTC
>TRBV30|NA|NA|TRBJ2-2
CAWSKLDLPPGSNTGELFF
TGTGCCTGGAGTAAACTGGACCTACCCCCTGGGTCGAACACCGGGGAGCTGTTTTTT